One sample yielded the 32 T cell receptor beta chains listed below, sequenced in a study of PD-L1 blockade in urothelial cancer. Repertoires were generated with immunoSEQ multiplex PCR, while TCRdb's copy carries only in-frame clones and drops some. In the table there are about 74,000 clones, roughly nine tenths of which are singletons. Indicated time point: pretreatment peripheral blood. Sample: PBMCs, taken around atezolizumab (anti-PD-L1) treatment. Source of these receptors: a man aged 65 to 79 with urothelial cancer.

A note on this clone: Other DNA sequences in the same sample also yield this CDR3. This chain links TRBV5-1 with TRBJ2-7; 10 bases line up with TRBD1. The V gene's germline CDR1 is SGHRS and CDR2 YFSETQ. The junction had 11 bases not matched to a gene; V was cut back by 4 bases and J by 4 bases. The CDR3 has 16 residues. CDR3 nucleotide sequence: TGCGCCAGCAGCCTCGCCCCGGGACAGGGGTCTTACGAGCAGTACTTC. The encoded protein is CASSLAPGQGSYEQYF.

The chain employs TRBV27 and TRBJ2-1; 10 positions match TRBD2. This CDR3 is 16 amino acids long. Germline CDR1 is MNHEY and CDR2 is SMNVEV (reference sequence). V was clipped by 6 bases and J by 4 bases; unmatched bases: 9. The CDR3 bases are TGTGCCAGCAGCTTAGGATCTAGCGGGAGTTACAATGAGCAGTTCTTC. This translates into CASSLGSSGSYNEQFF.

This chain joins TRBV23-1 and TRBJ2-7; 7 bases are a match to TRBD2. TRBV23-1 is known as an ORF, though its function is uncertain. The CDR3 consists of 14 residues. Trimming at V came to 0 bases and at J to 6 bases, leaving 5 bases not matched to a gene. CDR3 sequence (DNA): TGCGCCAGCAGTCAATCCGCGGGAGCGGGCGAGCAGTACTTC. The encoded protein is CASSQSAGAGEQYF.

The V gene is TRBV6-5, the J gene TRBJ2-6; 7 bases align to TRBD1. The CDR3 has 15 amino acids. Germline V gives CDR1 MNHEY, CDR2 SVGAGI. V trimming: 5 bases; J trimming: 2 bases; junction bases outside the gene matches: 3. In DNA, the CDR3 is TGTGCCAGCAGTCAACAGGGGACTGGGGCCAACGTCCTGACTTTC. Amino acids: CASSQQGTGANVLTF.

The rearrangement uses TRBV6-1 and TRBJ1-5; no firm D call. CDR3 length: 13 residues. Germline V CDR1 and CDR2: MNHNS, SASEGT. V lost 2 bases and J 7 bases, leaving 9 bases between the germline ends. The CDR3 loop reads CASSERSWQPQHF. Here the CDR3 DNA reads TGTGCCAGCAGTGAAAGGAGTTGGCAGCCCCAGCATTTT.

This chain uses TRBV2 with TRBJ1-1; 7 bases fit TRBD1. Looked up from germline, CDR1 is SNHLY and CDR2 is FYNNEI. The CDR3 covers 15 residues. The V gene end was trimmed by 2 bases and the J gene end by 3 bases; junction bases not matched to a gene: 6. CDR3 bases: TGTGCCAGCAGTGAACTAGGGGGCTGGGACACTGAAGCTTTCTTT. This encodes CASSELGGWDTEAFF.

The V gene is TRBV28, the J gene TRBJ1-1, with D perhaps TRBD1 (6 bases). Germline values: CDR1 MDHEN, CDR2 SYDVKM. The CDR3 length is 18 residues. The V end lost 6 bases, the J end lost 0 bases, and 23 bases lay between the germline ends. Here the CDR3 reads CASSRGALRGIMNTEAFF. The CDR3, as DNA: TGTGCCAGCAGCCGGGGGGCGTTAAGGGGAATAATGAACACTGAAGCTTTCTTT.

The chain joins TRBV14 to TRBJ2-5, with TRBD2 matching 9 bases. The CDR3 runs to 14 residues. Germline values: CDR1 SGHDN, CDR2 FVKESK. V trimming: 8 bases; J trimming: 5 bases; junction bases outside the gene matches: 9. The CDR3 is CASGAGLAWETQYF. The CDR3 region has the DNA TGTGCCAGCGGCGCGGGACTAGCATGGGAGACCCAGTACTTC.

The CDR3 is CATSRGLAGARDTQYF. The CDR3 DNA reads as TGTGCCACCAGCAGAGGACTAGCGGGTGCCCGGGATACGCAGTATTTT. This rearrangement joins TRBV15 to TRBJ2-3, with TRBD2 identical over 10 bases. Unmatched junction bases numbered 7, after V lost 1 base and J lost 6 bases. Germline CDR1 LNHNV, CDR2 YYDKDF (reference sequence). This CDR3 is 16 amino acids long.

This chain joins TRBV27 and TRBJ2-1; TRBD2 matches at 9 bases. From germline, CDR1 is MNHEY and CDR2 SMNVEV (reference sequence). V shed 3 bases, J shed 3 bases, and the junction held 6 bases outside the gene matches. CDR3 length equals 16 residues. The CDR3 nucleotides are TGTGCCAGCAGTTTCAGAGCGGGAGGTCACTACAATGAGCAGTTCTTC. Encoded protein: CASSFRAGGHYNEQFF.

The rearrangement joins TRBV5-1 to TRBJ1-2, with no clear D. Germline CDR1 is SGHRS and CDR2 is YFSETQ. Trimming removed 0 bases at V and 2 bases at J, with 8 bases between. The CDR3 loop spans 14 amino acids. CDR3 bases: TGCGCCAGCAGCTTGGCAGGCTTCAACTATGGCTACACCTTC. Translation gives CASSLAGFNYGYTF.

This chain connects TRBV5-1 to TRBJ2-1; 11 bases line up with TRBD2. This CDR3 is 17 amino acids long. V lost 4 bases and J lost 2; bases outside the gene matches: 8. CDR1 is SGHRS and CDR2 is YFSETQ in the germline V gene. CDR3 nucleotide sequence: TGCGCCAGCAGCCAAAGGACTAGCGGGCTTACCTACAATGAGCAGTTCTTC. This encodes CASSQRTSGLTYNEQFF.

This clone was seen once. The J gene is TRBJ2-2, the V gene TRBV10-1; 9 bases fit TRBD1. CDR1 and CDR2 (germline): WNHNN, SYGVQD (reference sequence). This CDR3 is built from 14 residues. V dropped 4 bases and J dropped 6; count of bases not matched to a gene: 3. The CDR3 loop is CASSGQGGAGELFF. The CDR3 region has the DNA TGCGCCAGCAGTGGACAGGGGGGAGCCGGGGAGCTGTTTTTT.

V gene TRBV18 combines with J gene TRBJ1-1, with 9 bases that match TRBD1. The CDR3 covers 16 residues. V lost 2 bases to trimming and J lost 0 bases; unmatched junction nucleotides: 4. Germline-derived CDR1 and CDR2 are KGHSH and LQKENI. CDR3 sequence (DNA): TGTGCCAGCTCACCATTCGGACAGGGGTTGAACACTGAAGCTTTCTTT. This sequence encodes CASSPFGQGLNTEAFF.

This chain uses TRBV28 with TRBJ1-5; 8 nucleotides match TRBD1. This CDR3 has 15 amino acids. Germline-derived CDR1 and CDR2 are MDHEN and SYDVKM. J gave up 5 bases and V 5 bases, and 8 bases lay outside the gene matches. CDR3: CASSRTGFRHQPQHF. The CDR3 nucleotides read TGTGCCAGCAGTCGGACAGGGTTCCGCCATCAGCCCCAGCATTTT.

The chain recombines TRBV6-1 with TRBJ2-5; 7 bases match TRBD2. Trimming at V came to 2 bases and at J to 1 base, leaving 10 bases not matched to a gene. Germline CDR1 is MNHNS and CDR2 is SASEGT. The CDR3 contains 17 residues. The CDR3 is CASSELAQRDLQETQYF. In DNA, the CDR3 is TGTGCCAGCAGTGAACTAGCTCAGCGGGATCTCCAAGAGACCCAGTACTTC.

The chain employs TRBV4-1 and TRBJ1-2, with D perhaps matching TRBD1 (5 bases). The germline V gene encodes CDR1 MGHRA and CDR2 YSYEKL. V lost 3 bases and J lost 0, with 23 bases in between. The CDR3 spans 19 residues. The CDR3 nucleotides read TGCGCCAGCAGCCACCCGGGACTGGGGGAGAGAGCCTCTAACTATGGCTACACCTTC. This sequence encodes CASSHPGLGERASNYGYTF.

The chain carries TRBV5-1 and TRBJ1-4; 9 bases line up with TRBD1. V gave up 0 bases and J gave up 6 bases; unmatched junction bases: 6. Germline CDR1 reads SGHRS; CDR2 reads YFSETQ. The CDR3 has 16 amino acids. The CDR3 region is CASSLALRQGDEKLFF. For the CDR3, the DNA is TGCGCCAGCAGCTTGGCCCTAAGACAGGGGGATGAAAAACTGTTTTTT.

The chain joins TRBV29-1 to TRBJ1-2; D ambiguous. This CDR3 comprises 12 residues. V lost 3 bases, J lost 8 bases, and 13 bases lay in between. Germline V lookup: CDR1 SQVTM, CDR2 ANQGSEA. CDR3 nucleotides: TGCAGCGTTGAGGCAGGCCGGCGCGGCTACACCTTC. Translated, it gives CSVEAGRRGYTF.

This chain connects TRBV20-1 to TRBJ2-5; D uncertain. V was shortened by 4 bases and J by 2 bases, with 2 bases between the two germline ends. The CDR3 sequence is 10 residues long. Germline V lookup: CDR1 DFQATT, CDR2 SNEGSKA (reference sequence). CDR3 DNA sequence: TGCAGTGCTACACAAGAGACCCAGTACTTC. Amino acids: CSATQETQYF.

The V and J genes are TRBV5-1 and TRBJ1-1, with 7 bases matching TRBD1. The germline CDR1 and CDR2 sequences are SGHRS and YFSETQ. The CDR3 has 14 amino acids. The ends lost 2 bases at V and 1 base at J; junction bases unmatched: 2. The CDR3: CASSLQGPNTEAFF. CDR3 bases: TGCGCCAGCAGCTTACAGGGGCCGAACACTGAAGCTTTCTTT.

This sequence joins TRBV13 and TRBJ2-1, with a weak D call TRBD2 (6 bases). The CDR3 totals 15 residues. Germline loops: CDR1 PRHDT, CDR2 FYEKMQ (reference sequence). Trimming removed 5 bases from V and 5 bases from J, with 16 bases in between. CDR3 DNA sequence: TGTGCCAGCAGCCCTAGAGGGGCGGGAAACAATGAGCAGTTCTTC. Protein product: CASSPRGAGNNEQFF. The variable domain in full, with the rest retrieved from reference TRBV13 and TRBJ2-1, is AAGVIQSPRHLIKEKRETATLKCYPIPRHDTVYWYQQGPGQDPQFLISFYEKMQSDKGSIPDRFSAQQFSDYHSELNMSSLELGDSALYFCASSPRGAGNNEQFFGPGTRLTVL.

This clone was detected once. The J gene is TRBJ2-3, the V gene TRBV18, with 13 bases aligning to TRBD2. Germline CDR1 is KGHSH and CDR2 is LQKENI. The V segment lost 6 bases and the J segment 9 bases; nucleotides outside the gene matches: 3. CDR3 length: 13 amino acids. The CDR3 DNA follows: TGTGCCAGCTCGCCGGGACTAGCGGGGACGCAGTATTTT. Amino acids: CASSPGLAGTQYF.

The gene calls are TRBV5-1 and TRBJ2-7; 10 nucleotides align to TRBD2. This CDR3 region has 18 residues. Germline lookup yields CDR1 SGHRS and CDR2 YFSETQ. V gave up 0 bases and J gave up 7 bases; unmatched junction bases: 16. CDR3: CASSLGLAGETPLREQYF. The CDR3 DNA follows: TGCGCCAGCAGCTTGGGGCTAGCGGGAGAGACACCCCTCAGAGAGCAGTACTTC.

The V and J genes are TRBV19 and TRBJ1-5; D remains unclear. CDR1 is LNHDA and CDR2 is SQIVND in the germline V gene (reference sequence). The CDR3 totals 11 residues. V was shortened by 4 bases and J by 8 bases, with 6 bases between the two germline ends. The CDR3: CASSKSEPQHF. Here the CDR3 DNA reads TGTGCCAGTAGTAAAAGCGAGCCCCAGCATTTT. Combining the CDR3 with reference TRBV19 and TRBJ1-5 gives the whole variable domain DGGITQSPKYLFRKEGQNVTLSCEQNLNHDAMYWYRQDPGQGLRLIYYSQIVNDFQKGDIAEGYSVSREKKESFPLTVTSAQKNPTAFYLCASSKSEPQHFGDGTRLSIL.

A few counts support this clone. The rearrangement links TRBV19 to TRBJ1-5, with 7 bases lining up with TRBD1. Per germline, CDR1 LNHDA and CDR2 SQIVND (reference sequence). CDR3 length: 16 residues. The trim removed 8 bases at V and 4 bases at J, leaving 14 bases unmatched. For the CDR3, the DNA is TGTGCCAGTTCGGAGGGGGTGGGCAGGGGGAATCAGCCCCAGCATTTT. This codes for CASSEGVGRGNQPQHF.

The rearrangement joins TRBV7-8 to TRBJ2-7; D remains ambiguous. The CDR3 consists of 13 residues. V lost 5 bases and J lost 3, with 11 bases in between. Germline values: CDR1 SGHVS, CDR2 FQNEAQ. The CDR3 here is CASSPRSNYEQYF. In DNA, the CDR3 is TGTGCCAGCAGCCCCCGCTCTAACTACGAGCAGTACTTC.

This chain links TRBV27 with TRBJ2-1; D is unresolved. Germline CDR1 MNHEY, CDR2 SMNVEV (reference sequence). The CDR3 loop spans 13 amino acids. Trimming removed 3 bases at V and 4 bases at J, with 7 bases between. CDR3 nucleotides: TGTGCCAGCAGTTTCGGTTTGTACAATGAGCAGTTCTTC. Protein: CASSFGLYNEQFF.

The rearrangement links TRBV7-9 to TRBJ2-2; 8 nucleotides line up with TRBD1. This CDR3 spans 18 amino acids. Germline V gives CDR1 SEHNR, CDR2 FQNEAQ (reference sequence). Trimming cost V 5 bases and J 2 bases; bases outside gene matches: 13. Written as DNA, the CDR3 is TGTGCCAGCAGCACACGGACAGGGTCGATACTAAACACCGGGGAGCTGTTTTTT. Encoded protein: CASSTRTGSILNTGELFF.

The CDR3 sequence is CASSYSGAGVPETQYF. The CDR3 DNA follows: TGTGCCAGCAGTTACTCGGGGGCGGGAGTCCCAGAGACCCAGTACTTC. J is TRBJ2-5 and V is TRBV6-5; TRBD2 might be the D (7 bases). There are 16 residues in the CDR3. V lost 0 bases and J 4 bases, leaving 15 bases between the germline ends. Looked up from germline, CDR1 is MNHEY and CDR2 is SVGAGI.

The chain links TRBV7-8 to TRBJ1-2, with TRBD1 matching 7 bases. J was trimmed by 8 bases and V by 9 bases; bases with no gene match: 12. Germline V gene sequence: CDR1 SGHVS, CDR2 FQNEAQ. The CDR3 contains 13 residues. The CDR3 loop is CASGTALPLGYTF. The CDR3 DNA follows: TGTGCCAGTGGGACAGCTCTCCCTCTCGGCTACACCTTC.

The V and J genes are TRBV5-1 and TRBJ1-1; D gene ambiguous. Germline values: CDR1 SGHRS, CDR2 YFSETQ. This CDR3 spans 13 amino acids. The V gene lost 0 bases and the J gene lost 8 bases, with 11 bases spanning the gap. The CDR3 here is CASSLAASGEAFF. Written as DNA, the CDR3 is TGCGCCAGCAGCTTGGCCGCGTCGGGGGAAGCTTTCTTT.